Each of the 13 T cell receptor beta chains below was sequenced from the same sample in a study of shared clonotypes between healthy human individuals. Sequencing used immunoSEQ multiplex PCR; TCRdb keeps in-frame clones, though not all of them. The repertoire holds hundreds of thousands of clones, with 70% to 80% as singletons. The sequencing sample was made of PBMCs. Receptors were obtained from a woman in her 40s in good health. Some clones in this sample may be carry-over from other donors' samples.

The chain couples TRBV5-1 to TRBJ2-3; TRBD2 matches 11 bases. The CDR3 has 18 amino acids. Trimming at V came to 2 bases and at J to 5 bases, leaving 13 bases not matched to a gene. Germline CDR1 reads SGHRS; CDR2 reads YFSETQ. The CDR3 DNA sequence: TGCGCCAGCAGCTTTGGGCCCCGACTAGCGGGACCGGAAGATACGCAGTATTTT. This sequence encodes CASSFGPRLAGPEDTQYF.

Turning to this clone: Compared with germline, one end of the junction differs, possibly owing to a read error. The chain has TRBV28 and TRBJ1-5; 7 bases map to TRBD1. Germline V CDR1 and CDR2: MDHEN, SYDVKM. This CDR3 spans 16 amino acids. CDR3 DNA: TGTGCCAGCAGTTTTATAGGGGGCAAGAGCAATCGGCCCAAGCATTTT. It yields the protein CASSFIGGKSNRPKHF.

The chain uses TRBV7-9 and TRBJ1-5; D call uncertain. Germline V CDR1 and CDR2: SEHNR, FQNEAQ (reference sequence). V was clipped by 1 base and J by 3 bases, with 10 bases between them. The CDR3 loop spans 15 amino acids. The CDR3 sequence is CASSLGGLPNQPQHF. Here the CDR3 DNA reads TGTGCCAGCAGCTTAGGTGGGCTACCCAATCAGCCCCAGCATTTT.

This chain links TRBV7-3 with TRBJ2-1; 10 nucleotides line up with TRBD2. Germline assignment: CDR1 SGHTA and CDR2 FQGTGA. CDR3 size: 15 residues. Trimming at V came to 3 bases and at J to 6 bases, leaving 5 bases not matched to a gene. The CDR3 spells CASSFQLAGANEQFF. The CDR3, as DNA: TGTGCCAGCAGCTTCCAGCTAGCGGGAGCCAATGAGCAGTTCTTC.

This rearrangement joins TRBV5-6 to TRBJ2-1; tentative D call: TRBD2 (5 bases). V lost 2 bases and J lost 10, with 10 bases in between. The germline gives CDR1 SGHDT, CDR2 YYEEEE. The CDR3 sequence is 12 residues long. CDR3 nucleotides: TGTGCCAGCAGCTTTAGCGTGGGAGAGCAGTTCTTC. Its translation: CASSFSVGEQFF.

The chain employs TRBV18 and TRBJ2-1; D is perhaps TRBD2 (5 bases). The CDR3 runs 18 residues. Germline V CDR1 and CDR2: KGHSH, LQKENI. Trimming stripped 2 bases from V and 3 bases from J, with 20 bases between. The CDR3 region is CASSPSLSVGRIYNEQFF. Here the CDR3 DNA reads TGTGCCAGCTCACCATCACTCTCTGTGGGGAGAATCTACAATGAGCAGTTCTTC.

J is TRBJ2-7 and V is TRBV5-1, with 9 bases fitting TRBD1. Germline V gene lookup returns CDR1 SGHRS and CDR2 YFSETQ. The CDR3 has 15 amino acids. V shed 4 bases, J shed 6 bases, and the junction held 11 bases outside the gene matches. This CDR3 is CASSANPGQGTEQYF. The CDR3 bases are TGCGCCAGCAGCGCCAACCCGGGACAGGGCACCGAGCAGTACTTC.

V is TRBV5-4 and J is TRBJ1-4; 8 nucleotides align to TRBD1. CDR3 size: 15 residues. CDR1 and CDR2 from the germline V gene are SGHNT and YYREEE (reference sequence). With V trimmed by 4 bases and J by 8 bases, 10 bases remained unmatched. The CDR3 nucleotides are TGTGCCAGCAGCACCGTTACAGGGGGAGGAGAAAAACTGTTTTTT. Its translation is CASSTVTGGGEKLFF.

This clone was counted between two and nine times. This chain joins TRBV27 and TRBJ2-7; D gene unclear. V was cut by 3 bases and J by 3 bases, with 12 bases left in between. CDR1 is MNHEY, CDR2 SMNVEV, per germline (reference sequence). The length of the CDR3 is 14 residues. The CDR3, as DNA: TGTGCCAGCAGTTTTGGATCGGGCGTCTACGAGCAGTACTTC. This encodes CASSFGSGVYEQYF.

This clone was recorded a few times. The chain is built from TRBV7-9 and TRBJ2-5; TRBD2 might be the D (5 bases). This CDR3 has 16 residues. Trimming took off 0 bases at V and 2 bases at J, with 13 bases between the two ends. Germline loops: CDR1 SEHNR, CDR2 FQNEAQ (reference sequence). CDR3 region: CASSLAEGTGQETQYF. The CDR3 coding sequence is TGTGCCAGCAGCTTAGCCGAGGGAACGGGGCAAGAGACCCAGTACTTC. The full variable domain, its missing parts supplied by reference TRBV7-9 and TRBJ2-5, is DTGVSQNPRHKITKRGQNVTFRCDPISEHNRLYWYRQTLGQGPEFLTYFQNEAQLEKSRLLSDRFSAERPKGSFSTLEIQRTEQGDSAMYLCASSLAEGTGQETQYFGPGTRLLVL.

This clone was seen many times. The chain recombines TRBV4-1 with TRBJ2-7, with a possible D match to TRBD1 (5 bases). CDR1 is MGHRA, CDR2 YSYEKL, per germline. Trimming removed 3 bases at V and 2 bases at J, with 20 bases between. The CDR3 has 17 residues. CDR3 DNA: TGCGCCAGCAGCCACCTCTTCTCGAAAGGGGCCCCCTACGAGCAGTACTTC. This codes for CASSHLFSKGAPYEQYF.

The rearrangement uses TRBV7-9 and TRBJ2-7, with 7 bases that match TRBD1. CDR1 and CDR2 (germline): SEHNR, FQNEAQ (reference sequence). This CDR3 has 15 residues. The V gene end was trimmed by 5 bases and the J gene end by 9 bases; junction bases not matched to a gene: 16. This chain's CDR3 is CASSLNTGTAFGQYF. DNA of the CDR3: TGTGCCAGCAGCCTAAACACCGGGACAGCTTTTGGGCAGTACTTC.

The chain combines TRBV29-1 with TRBJ1-5; 7 positions match TRBD1. Germline V CDR1 and CDR2: SQVTM, ANQGSEA. This CDR3 region has 13 residues. The V segment lost 4 bases and the J segment 6 bases; nucleotides outside the gene matches: 6. This chain's CDR3 is CSVVDRVSQPQHF. The CDR3 region has the DNA TGCAGCGTTGTTGACAGGGTGAGTCAGCCCCAGCATTTT. The full variable domain, with the rest looked up from reference TRBV29-1 and TRBJ1-5, is SAVISQKPSRDICQRGTSLTIQCQVDSQVTMMFWYRQQPGQSLTLIATANQGSEATYESGFVIDKFPISRPNLTFSTLTVSNMSPEDSSIYLCSVVDRVSQPQHFGDGTRLSIL.